This record covers a single T cell receptor beta chain. Which antigen it targets is not known. One base away there is no much larger clone; base qualities are not given. Explained via the paper, the treatment or condition label denotes: randomized to nivolumab then ipilimumab (arm A) or the reverse (arm B). No trial patient had received prior DNA-damaging chemotherapy. A FACS Aria II flow cytometer was used to sort live CD3+CD8+ cells that were negative for CD19 and CD56 from thawed PBMCs. CheckMate 064, a randomized, open-label phase II trial of sequential checkpoint blockade, was the source of the samples, all of which came from patients with melanoma. Peripheral blood mononuclear cells were obtained through leukapheresis, purified using Ficoll-Paque, and frozen in human serum containing approximately 9.5% DMSO. Right after sorting, the blood CD3+CD8+ cells were verified to be >98% pure, and DNA extraction followed.

This sample stems from a study of sequential checkpoint blockade in melanoma (dated 2019 in TCRdb). Regarding the study in general: Using 1:1 randomization, the trial assigned patients either to first-line nivolumab followed by ipilimumab (arm A) or to ipilimumab followed by nivolumab (arm B). Maintenance nivolumab came after each of the two trial sequences.

The junction shows trimming of 1 base on V and 5 bases on J, and the gene matches do not reach 10 bases of it. CDR1 MGHRA and CDR2 YSYEKL were looked up in the germline V gene. The CDR3 starts with the cysteine, ends with the phenylalanine, and has 17 residues. The read is trimmed to its CDR3 DNA, 51 bases read in frame from base 1. The research as a whole found: Larger, independent patient cohorts are needed to validate the response-prediction model that combines TCR metrics and mutation burden.

TCRbeta CDR3 regions were immunosequenced from genomic DNA with the immunoSEQ Assay. Before high-throughput sequencing, genomic DNA was amplified using bias-controlled multiplex PCR. On the study's bioinformatics: To quantify the absolute abundance of each unique TCRbeta CDR3 region, the sequences were collapsed and filtered. Clonality, defined as 1 minus Pielou's evenness, was calculated using productive rearrangements only. A previously published method was used to identify clones whose frequencies were significantly greater in on-treatment samples than in baseline samples. The clones in this table, taken by TCRdb from immuneACCESS, are in-frame only. Not every clone is retained; where verified, under half of the shortfall comes from an unresolved V gene, and the cause of the rest is unknown. The V and J calls and the clone size are those of that table, but D and trimming were determined from the DNA. The sample table records tens of thousands of clones; roughly 85% of these occur just once. The top ten constitute roughly 12% of the sample.

This TCR derives from a human donor with melanoma. The sequences come from CD8+ T cells sorted from blood (inferred from file names), collected from a patient given nivolumab and ipilimumab in sequence. The chain employs TRBV4-1 and TRBJ2-2; 7 junctional bases match TRBD2. The CDR3 loop reads CASSQGSGPAGTGELFF. The bases are TGCGCCAGCAGCCAAGGAAGCGGGCCAGCGGGGACCGGGGAGCTGTTTTTT.